This TCR beta chain was recorded in a study of blood T cell repertoires in COVID-19. Looking at the study overall: Acute and convalescent COVID-19 specimens originated in the United States, Italy and Spain. T cells, B-cell-depleted T cells, or PBMCs supplied cDNA or gDNA.

Germline V gene lookup returns CDR1 LGHNT and CDR2 FRNRAP. V was trimmed by 1 base and J by 0 bases, leaving 8 bases between them. The CDR3 covers 15 residues. Measured with immunoSEQ multiplex PCR; TCRdb has only the in-frame clones, and not every one. This table holds some 240,000 clones, roughly 88% found once. Participant reports of clinical history set cohort assignment. The clonotype was recovered from a woman aged 40 to 50 who had been exposed to COVID-19. Material: PBMCs or T cells enriched from blood (not recorded which). The chain employs TRBV12-5 and TRBJ2-3; perhaps TRBD1 as D (6 bases). CDR3 DNA: TGTGCTAGTGGTTTGGGACAGGCTAGCACAGATACGCAGTATTTT. This codes for CASGLGQASTDTQYF.